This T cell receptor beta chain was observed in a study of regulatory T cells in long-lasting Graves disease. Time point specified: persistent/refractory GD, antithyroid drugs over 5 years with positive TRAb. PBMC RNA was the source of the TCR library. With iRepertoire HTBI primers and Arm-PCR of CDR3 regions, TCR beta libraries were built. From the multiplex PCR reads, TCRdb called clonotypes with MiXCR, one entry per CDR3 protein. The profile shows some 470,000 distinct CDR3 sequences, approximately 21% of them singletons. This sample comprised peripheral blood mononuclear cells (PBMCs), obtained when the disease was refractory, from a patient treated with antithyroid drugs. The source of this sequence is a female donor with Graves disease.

The CDR3 bases are TGTGCCAGCAGCTTATCCGTTTGGGTCGATGAGCAGTTCTTC. Translation: CASSLSVWVDEQFF. The chain uses TRBV7-9 and TRBJ2-1; D not certain. The CDR3 runs 14 residues. Germline V gene lookup returns CDR1 SEHNR and CDR2 FQNEAQ (reference sequence). V lost 2 bases, J lost 8 bases, and 13 bases lay in between.